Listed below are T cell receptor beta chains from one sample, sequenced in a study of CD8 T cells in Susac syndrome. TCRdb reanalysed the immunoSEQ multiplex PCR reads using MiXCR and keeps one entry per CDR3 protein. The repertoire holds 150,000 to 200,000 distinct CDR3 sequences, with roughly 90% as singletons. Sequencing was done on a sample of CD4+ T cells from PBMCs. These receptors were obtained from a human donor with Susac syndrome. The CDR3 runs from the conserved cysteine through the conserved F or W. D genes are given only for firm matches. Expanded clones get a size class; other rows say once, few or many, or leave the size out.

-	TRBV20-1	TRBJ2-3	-	TGCAGTGCTAAGCAATACAAACCAGATACGCAGTATTTT	CSAKQYKPDTQYF
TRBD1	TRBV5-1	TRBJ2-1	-	TGCGCCAGCAGCGACAGGGCCAATGAGCAGTTCTTC	CASSDRANEQFF
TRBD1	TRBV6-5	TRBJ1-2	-	TGTGCCAGCAGTCAAAGACAGGGGGCTGGGACCTACACCTTC	CASSQRQGAGTYTF
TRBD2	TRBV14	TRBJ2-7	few	TGTGCCAGCAGAGTTAGCGGGAGCTCTTACGAGCAGTACTTC	CASRVSGSSYEQYF
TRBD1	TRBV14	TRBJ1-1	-	TGTGCCAGCAGCCATAGGCGGGACAGGGTTTCTGAAGCTTTCTTT	CASSHRRDRVSEAFF
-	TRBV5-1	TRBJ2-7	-	TGCGCCAGCAGCTTGGACAGTACCTACGAGCAGTACTTC	CASSLDSTYEQYF
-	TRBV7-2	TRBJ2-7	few	TGTGCCAGCAGCCGGGGCAGGACATCCTACGAGCAGTACTTC	CASSRGRTSYEQYF
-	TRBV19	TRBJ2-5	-	TGTGCCAGTAGTCCCAGGACTAGCCCAGGGGGAGGAGAGACCCAGTACTTC	CASSPRTSPGGGETQYF
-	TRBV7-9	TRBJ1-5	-	TGTGCCAGCAGCCCCTCGAGGGGTAGCAATCAGCCCCAGCATTTT	CASSPSRGSNQPQHF
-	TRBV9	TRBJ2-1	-	TGTGCCAGCAGCGTAGGGGTGGGTAAACACAATGAGCAGTTCTTC	CASSVGVGKHNEQFF
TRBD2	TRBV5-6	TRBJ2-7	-	TGTGCCAGCAGCAACGATGCGGGAGGGACGGGCGAGCAGTACTTC	CASSNDAGGTGEQYF
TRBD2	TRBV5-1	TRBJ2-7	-	TGCGCCAGCAGCTCTATAGCGGGAGGCAACGAGCAGTACTTC	CASSSIAGGNEQYF
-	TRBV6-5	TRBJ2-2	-	TGTGCCAGCAGCCTCGACAGCCCGAACACCGGGGAGCTGTTTTTT	CASSLDSPNTGELFF
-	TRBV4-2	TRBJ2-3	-	TGTGCCAGCAGCCAAGAGACACCTGGGACTAGCACAGATACGCAGTATTTT	CASSQETPGTSTDTQYF
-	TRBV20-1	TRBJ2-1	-	TGCAGTGCCCACTGGGAAGGGGGGGGGCCGTTCAATGAGCAGTTCTTC	CSAHWEGGGPFNEQFF
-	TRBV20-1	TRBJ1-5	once	TGCAGTGCTTCGGACAGCAATCAGCCCCAGCATTTT	CSASDSNQPQHF
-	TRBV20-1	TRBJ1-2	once	TGCAGTGCAGCGACACCCAACTATGGCCACACCTTC	CSAATPNYGHTF